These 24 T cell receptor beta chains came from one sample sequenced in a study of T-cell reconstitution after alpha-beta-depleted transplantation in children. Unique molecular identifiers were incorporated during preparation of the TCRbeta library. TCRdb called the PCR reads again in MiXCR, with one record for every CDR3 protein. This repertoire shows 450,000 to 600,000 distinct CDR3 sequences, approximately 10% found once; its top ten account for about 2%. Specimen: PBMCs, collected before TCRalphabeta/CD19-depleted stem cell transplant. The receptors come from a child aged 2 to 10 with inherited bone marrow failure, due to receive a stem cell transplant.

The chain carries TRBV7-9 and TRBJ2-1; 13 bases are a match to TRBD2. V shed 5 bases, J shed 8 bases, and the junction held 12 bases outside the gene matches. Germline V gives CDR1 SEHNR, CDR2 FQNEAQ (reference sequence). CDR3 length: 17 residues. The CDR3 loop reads CASSPGGTSGTSDEQFF. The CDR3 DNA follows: TGTGCCAGCAGCCCGGGAGGGACTAGCGGGACTAGCGATGAGCAGTTCTTC.

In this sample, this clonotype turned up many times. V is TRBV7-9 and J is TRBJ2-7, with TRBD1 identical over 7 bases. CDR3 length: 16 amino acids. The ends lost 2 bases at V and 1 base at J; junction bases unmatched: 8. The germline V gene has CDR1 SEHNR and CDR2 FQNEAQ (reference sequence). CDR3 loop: CASSLRQGQVSYEQYF. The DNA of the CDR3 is TGTGCCAGCAGCTTAAGACAGGGACAAGTTTCCTACGAGCAGTACTTC.

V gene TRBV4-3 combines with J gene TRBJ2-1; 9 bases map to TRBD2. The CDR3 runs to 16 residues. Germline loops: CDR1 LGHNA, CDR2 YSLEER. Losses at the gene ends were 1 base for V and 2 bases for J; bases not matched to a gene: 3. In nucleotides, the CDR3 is TGCGCCAGCAGCCAAGTAGCGGGAGTGGCCTACAATGAGCAGTTCTTC. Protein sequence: CASSQVAGVAYNEQFF.

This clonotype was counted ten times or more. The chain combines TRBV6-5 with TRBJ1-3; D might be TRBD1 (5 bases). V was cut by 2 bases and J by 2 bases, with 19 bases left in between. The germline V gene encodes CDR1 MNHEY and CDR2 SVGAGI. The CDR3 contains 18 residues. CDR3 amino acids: CASSYRTGANVAGNTIYF. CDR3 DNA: TGTGCCAGCAGTTACCGTACCGGGGCCAACGTCGCTGGAAACACCATATATTTT.

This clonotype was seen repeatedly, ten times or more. The CDR3 region has the DNA TGTGCCAGCAGCCCACTATCCCGGACAGGGGAGGCCTACGAGCAGTACTTC. Protein: CASSPLSRTGEAYEQYF. The chain joins TRBV4-2 to TRBJ2-7; 9 bases map to TRBD1. With V trimmed by 4 bases and J by 2 bases, 12 bases remained unmatched. The CDR3 runs 17 residues. CDR1 is LGHNA and CDR2 is YNFKEQ in the germline V gene.

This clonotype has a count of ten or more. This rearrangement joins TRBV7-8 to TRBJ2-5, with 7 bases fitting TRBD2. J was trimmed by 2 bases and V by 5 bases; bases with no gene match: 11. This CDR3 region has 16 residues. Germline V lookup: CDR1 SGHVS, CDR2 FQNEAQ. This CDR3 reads CASSLGGAGPQETQYF. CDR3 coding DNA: TGTGCCAGCAGCCTTGGGGGAGCGGGACCTCAAGAGACCCAGTACTTC.

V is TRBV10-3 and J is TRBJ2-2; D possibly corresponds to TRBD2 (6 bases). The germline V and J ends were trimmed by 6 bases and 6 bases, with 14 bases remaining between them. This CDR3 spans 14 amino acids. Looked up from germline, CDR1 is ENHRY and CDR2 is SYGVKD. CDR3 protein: CAIRGGPAPGELFF. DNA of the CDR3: TGTGCCATCAGGGGAGGCCCGGCACCCGGGGAGCTGTTTTTT.

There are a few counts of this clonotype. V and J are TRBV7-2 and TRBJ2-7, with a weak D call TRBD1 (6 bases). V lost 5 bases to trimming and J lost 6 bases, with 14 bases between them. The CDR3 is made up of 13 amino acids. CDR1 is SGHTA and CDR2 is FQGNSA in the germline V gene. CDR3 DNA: TGTGCCAGCAGCACCGGGACATCCCTCGAGCAGTACTTC. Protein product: CASSTGTSLEQYF.

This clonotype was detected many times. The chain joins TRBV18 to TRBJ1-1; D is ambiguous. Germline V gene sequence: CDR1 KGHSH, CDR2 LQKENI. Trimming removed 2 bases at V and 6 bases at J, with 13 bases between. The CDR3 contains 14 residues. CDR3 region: CASSPISTGPEAFF. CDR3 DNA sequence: TGTGCCAGCTCACCAATTTCGACCGGGCCTGAAGCTTTCTTT. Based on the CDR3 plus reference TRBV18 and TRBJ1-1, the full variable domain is NAGVMQNPRHLVRRRGQEARLRCSPMKGHSHVYWYRQLPEEGLKFMVYLQKENIIDESGMPKERFSAEFPKEGPSILRIQQVVRGDSAAYFCASSPISTGPEAFFGQGTRLTVV.

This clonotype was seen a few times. CDR3 in amino acids: CASSPWGGEETQYF. CDR3 coding DNA: TGTGCCAGCAGCCCGTGGGGGGGAGAAGAGACCCAGTACTTC. The rearrangement joins TRBV7-2 to TRBJ2-5; 7 nucleotides align to TRBD2. Germline values: CDR1 SGHTA, CDR2 FQGNSA. CDR3 length: 14 amino acids. Trimming removed 5 bases from V and 3 bases from J; junction bases left unmatched: 6.

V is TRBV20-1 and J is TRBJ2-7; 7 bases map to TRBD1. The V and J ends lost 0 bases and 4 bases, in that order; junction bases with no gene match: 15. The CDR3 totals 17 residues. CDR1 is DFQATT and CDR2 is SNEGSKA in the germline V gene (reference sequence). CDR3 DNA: TGCAGTGCTAGAGATTGGAATACGGACAGGTCGAGGTACGAGCAGTACTTC. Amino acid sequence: CSARDWNTDRSRYEQYF.

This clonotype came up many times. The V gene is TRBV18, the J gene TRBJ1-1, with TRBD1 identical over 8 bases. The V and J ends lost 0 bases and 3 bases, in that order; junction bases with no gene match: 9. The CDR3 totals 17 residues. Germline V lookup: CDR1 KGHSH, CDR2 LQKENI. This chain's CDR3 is CASSPPRRGLGDTEAFF. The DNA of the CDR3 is TGTGCCAGCTCACCACCGCGCAGGGGGCTAGGGGACACTGAAGCTTTCTTT.

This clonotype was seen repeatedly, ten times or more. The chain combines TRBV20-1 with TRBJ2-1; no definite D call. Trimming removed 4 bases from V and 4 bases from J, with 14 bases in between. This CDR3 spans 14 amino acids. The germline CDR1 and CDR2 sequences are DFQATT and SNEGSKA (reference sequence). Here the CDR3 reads CSAIRALLYNEQFF. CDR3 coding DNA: TGCAGTGCTATCCGGGCCCTACTGTACAATGAGCAGTTCTTC.

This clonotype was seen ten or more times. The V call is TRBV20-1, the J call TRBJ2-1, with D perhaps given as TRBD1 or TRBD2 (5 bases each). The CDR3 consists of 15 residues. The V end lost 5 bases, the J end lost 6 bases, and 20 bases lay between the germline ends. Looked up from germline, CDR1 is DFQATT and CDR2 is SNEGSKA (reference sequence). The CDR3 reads CSAPSLGTALNEQFF. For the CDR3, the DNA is TGCAGTGCTCCGTCTCTAGGGACCGCGCTCAATGAGCAGTTCTTC.

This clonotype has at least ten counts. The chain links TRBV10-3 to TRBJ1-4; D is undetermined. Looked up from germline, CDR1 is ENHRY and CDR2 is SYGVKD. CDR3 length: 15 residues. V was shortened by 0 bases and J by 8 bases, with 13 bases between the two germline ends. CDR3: CAISESHAGNEKLFF. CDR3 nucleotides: TGTGCCATCAGTGAGTCACACGCGGGGAACGAAAAACTGTTTTTT.

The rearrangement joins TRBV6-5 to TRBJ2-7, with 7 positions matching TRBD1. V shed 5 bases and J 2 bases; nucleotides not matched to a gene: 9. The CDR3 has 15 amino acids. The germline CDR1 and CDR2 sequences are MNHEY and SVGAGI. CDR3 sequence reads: CASSRLGTVAYEQYF. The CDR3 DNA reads TGTGCCAGCAGTCGACTCGGGACAGTAGCCTACGAGCAGTACTTC.

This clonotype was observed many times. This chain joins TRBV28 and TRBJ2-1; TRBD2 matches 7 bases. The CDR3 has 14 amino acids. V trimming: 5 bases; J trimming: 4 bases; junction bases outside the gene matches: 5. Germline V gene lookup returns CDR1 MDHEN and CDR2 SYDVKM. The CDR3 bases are TGTGCCAGCAGTATTGGGAGGGAGTACAATGAGCAGTTCTTC. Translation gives CASSIGREYNEQFF.

The CDR3 protein is CASSPLTSYNEQFF. The CDR3 DNA follows: TGTGCCAGCAGCCCCCTCACAAGCTACAATGAGCAGTTCTTC. The chain carries TRBV3-1 and TRBJ2-1, with D unresolved. This CDR3 contains 14 residues. Trimming removed 4 bases from V and 3 bases from J, with 10 bases in between. Germline V gives CDR1 LGHDT, CDR2 YNNKEL (reference sequence).

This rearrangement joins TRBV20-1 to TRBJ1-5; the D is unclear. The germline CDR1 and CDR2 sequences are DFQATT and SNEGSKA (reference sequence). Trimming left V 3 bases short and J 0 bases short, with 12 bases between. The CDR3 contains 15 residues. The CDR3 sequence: CSASMVGNSNQPQHF. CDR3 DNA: TGCAGTGCTAGTATGGTCGGTAATAGCAATCAGCCCCAGCATTTT.

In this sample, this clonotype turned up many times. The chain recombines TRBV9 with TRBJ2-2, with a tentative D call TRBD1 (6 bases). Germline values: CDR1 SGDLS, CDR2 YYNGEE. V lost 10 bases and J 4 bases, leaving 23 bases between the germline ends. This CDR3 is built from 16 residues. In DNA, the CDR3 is TGTGCCCTCGGATTCTTCGGGACATCGTGCACCGGGGAGCTGTTTTTT. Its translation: CALGFFGTSCTGELFF.

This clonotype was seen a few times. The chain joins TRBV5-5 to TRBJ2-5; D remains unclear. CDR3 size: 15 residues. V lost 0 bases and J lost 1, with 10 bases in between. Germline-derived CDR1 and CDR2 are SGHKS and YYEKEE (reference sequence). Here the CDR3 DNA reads TGTGCCAGCAGCTTGGCCCCGGGTCTCCAAGAGACCCAGTACTTC. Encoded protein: CASSLAPGLQETQYF.

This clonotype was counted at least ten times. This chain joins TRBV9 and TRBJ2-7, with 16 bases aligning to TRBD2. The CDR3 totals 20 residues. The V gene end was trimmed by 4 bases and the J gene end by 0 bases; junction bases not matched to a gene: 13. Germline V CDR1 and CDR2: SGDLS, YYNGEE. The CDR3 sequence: CASSPDPGTSGRASSYEQYF. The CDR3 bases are TGTGCCAGCAGCCCGGACCCAGGGACTAGCGGGAGGGCGAGCTCCTACGAGCAGTACTTC.

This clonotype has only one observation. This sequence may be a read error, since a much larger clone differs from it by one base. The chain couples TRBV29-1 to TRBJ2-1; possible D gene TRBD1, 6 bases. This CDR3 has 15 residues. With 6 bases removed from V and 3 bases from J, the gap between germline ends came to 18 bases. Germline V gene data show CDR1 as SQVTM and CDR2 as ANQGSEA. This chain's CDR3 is CSVPHRARLYNEQFF. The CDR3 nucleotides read TGCAGCGTCCCACACAGGGCAAGGCTCTACAATGAGCAGTTCTTC.

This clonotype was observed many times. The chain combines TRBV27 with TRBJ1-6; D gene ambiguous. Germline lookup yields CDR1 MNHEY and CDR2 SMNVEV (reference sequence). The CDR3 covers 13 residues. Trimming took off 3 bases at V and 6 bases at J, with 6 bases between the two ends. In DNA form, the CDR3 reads TGTGCCAGCAGTTTTGGGAGTAATTCACCCCTCCACTTT. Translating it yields CASSFGSNSPLHF.